The 8 T cell receptor beta chains presented below share a single source sample, sequenced in a study of T-cell reconstitution after alpha-beta-depleted transplantation in children. TCRbeta library construction was performed incorporating unique molecular identifiers. TCRdb processed the PCR reads anew with MiXCR; each CDR3 protein has one entry. This table holds approximately 91,000 distinct CDR3 sequences, 7% to 9% found once. The sample consisted of PBMCs from the stem cell graft donor, taken from the stem cell graft. Receptors were obtained from a human donor who donated a stem cell graft to a child with congenital amegakaryocytic thrombocytopenia.

This clonotype was detected only a few times. In DNA, the CDR3 is TGCGCCAGCAGCCCTAGAAACGGGGATCCAACTAATGAAAAACTGTTTTTT. Translating gives CASSPRNGDPTNEKLFF. The rearrangement joins TRBV5-1 to TRBJ1-4; unclear D gene. The germline V gene has CDR1 SGHRS and CDR2 YFSETQ. This CDR3 is 17 amino acids long. V was pared by 4 bases and J by 0 bases, with 16 bases between.

This clonotype was picked up many times. This chain connects TRBV28 to TRBJ2-3; TRBD1 matches 7 bases. V lost 3 bases to trimming and J lost 4 bases; unmatched junction nucleotides: 10. The CDR3 spans 16 residues. Germline CDR1 reads MDHEN; CDR2 reads SYDVKM. The CDR3 reads CASSFGSGQMPDTQYF. The CDR3 DNA follows: TGTGCCAGCAGTTTCGGGTCGGGACAGATGCCAGATACGCAGTATTTT.

This clonotype has at least ten counts. This rearrangement joins TRBV3-1 to TRBJ1-5; D gene uncertain. This CDR3 is built from 15 residues. The germline V gene encodes CDR1 LGHDT and CDR2 YNNKEL (reference sequence). V was pared by 0 bases and J by 0 bases, with 6 bases between. CDR3 sequence reads: CASSQDWGSNQPQHF. CDR3 DNA sequence: TGTGCCAGCAGCCAAGATTGGGGTAGCAATCAGCCCCAGCATTTT.

The sample holds many counts of this clonotype. The gene calls are TRBV19 and TRBJ1-5; D gene ambiguous. Trimming cost V 1 base and J 0 bases, with 10 bases left between them. The CDR3 has 16 amino acids. Germline V gene data show CDR1 as LNHDA and CDR2 as SQIVND (reference sequence). Here the CDR3 reads CASSIGAGYSNQPQHF. The CDR3 DNA reads TGTGCCAGTAGTATAGGGGCAGGATATAGCAATCAGCCCCAGCATTTT.

Many counts were recorded for this clonotype. The chain carries TRBV28 and TRBJ1-2; a weak D match, TRBD1 (6 bases). Trimming cost V 4 bases and J 8 bases, with 14 bases left between them. This CDR3 comprises 13 residues. CDR1 and CDR2 (germline): MDHEN, SYDVKM. As DNA, the CDR3 is TGTGCCAGCAGTTCCGACAGGAGGGGCGGCTACACCTTC. Protein product: CASSSDRRGGYTF.

This clonotype was detected ten times or more. This chain joins TRBV9 and TRBJ2-3, with 10 positions matching TRBD2. The germline gives CDR1 SGDLS, CDR2 YYNGEE. With 0 bases clipped from V and 4 bases from J, the junction kept 5 bases outside the gene matches. This CDR3 region has 16 residues. The CDR3 region has the DNA TGTGCCAGCAGCGTAGTAAGCGGGGGGGCATCAGATACGCAGTATTTT. Translation: CASSVVSGGASDTQYF.

This clonotype was counted at least ten times. V usage is TRBV14 and J usage is TRBJ2-1; possibly TRBD2 for D (6 bases). Germline CDR1 SGHDN, CDR2 FVKESK. V gave up 3 bases and J gave up 4 bases, with 10 bases separating them. The CDR3 has 14 amino acids. The CDR3 coding sequence is TGTGCCAGCAGCCACACGGAGGGGTACAATGAGCAGTTCTTC. Amino acid sequence: CASSHTEGYNEQFF.

This clonotype was counted between two and nine times. V usage is TRBV12-3 or TRBV12-4 and J usage is TRBJ2-2; D is unclear. This CDR3 has 16 amino acids. V dropped 6 bases and J dropped 1 base, with 15 bases sitting between them. This CDR3 reads CASRLLFTMNTGELFF. The CDR3, as DNA: TGTGCCAGCAGACTGCTGTTCACAATGAACACCGGGGAGCTGTTTTTT.